This T cell receptor (beta chain) was obtained from a study of T cell clones after liver transplantation. Data came from immunoSEQ multiplex PCR; TCRdb stores just in-frame clones and leaves some out. The sample shows tens of thousands of clones, about 81% of them seen only once. Germline assignment: CDR1 LNHDA and CDR2 SQIVND (reference sequence). The V and J ends lost 6 bases and 4 bases respectively, with 9 bases between them. This CDR3 region has 12 residues. Unstimulated PBMCs were sorted into CD3+CD4+ and CD3+CD8+ populations. This TCR was recovered from a human donor who received a liver transplant. This material consisted of CD4+ T cells from blood, taken before liver transplant. The rearrangement joins TRBV19 to TRBJ1-2; D uncertain. Here the CDR3 DNA reads TGTGCCAGTAGCGGTCATGGCTATGGCTACACCTTC. Translated: CASSGHGYGYTF.